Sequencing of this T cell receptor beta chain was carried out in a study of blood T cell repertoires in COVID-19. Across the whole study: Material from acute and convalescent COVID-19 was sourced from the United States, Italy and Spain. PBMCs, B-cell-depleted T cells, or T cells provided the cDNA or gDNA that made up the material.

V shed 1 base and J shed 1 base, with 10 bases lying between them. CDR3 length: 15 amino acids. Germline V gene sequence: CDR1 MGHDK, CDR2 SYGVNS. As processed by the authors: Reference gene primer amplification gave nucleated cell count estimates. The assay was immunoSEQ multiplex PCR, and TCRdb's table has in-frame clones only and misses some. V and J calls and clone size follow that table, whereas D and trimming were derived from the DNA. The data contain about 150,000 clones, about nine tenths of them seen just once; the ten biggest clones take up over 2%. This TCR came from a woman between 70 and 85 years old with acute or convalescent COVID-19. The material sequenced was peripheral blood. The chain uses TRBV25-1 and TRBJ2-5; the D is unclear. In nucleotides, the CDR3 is TGTGCCAGCAGTGAATCGACTCGTCTCCAAGAGACCCAGTACTTC. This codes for CASSESTRLQETQYF.